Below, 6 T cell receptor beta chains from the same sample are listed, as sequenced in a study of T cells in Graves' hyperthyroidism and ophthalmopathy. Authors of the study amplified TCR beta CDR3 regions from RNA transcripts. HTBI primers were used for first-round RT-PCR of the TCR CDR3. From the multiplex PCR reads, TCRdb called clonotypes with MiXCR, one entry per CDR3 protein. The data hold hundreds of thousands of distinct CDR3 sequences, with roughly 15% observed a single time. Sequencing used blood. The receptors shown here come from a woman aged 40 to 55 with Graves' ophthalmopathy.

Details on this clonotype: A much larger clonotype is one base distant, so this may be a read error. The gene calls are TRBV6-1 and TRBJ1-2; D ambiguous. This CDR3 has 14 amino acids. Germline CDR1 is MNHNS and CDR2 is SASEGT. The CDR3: CASRIYAEDYDYTF. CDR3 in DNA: TGTGCCAGCAGGATATACGCGGAGGACTATGACTACACCTTC.

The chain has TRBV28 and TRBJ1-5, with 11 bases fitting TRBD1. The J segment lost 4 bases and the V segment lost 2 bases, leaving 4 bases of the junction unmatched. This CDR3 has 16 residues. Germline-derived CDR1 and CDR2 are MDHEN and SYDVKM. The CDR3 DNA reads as TGTGCCAGCAGTTTACCGGGACAGGGGGTTAATCAGCCCCAGCATTTT. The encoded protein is CASSLPGQGVNQPQHF.

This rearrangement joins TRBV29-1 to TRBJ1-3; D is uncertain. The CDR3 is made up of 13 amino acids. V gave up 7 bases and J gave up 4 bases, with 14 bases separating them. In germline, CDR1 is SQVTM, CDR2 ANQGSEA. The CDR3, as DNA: TGCAGCGCACGGGATTCGGCGGGAAACACCATATATTTT. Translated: CSARDSAGNTIYF.

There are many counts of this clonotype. This chain's CDR3 is CASSSHKRNTEAFF. The CDR3 nucleotides are TGTGCCAGCAGCTCCCACAAAAGGAACACTGAAGCTTTCTTT. V is TRBV7-8 and J is TRBJ1-1; no reliable D call. Germline CDR1 SGHVS, CDR2 FQNEAQ. The ends were cut back, 4 bases at V and 1 base at J, with 10 bases in the middle. CDR3 length: 14 amino acids.

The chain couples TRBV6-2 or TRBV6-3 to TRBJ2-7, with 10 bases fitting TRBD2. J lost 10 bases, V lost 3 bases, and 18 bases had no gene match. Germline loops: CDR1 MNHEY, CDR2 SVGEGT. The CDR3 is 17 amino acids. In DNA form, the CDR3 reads TGTGCCAGCAGTTATTCGCTAGCGGGAGAAGTCTACGAGCGACAGTACTTC. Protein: CASSYSLAGEVYERQYF.

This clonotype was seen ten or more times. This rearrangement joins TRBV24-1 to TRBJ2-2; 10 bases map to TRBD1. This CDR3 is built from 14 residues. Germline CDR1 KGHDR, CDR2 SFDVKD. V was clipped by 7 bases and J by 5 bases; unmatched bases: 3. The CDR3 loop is CATSGTGETGELFF. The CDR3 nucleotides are TGTGCCACCAGCGGGACAGGGGAAACCGGGGAGCTGTTTTTT.